Below, one TCR beta chain is given with its context. Its antigen remains unknown. This sample was included in a study of cytomegalovirus exposure and HLA in healthy donors. Germline V lookup: CDR1 SGHVS, CDR2 FQNEAQ. The CDR3 is 16 residues long. V shed 2 bases and J shed 1 base, with 14 bases lying between them. Broader study findings: Cytomegalovirus status was reportedly diagnosed by the classifier with high specificity and sensitivity.

60 Vbeta and 13 Jbeta primers were used in PCR. Repertoires were generated with immunoSEQ multiplex PCR, while TCRdb's copy carries only in-frame clones and drops some. Its table lists tens of thousands of clones. The rearrangement links TRBV7-8 to TRBJ1-1; a weak D match, TRBD1 (6 bases). The receptor comes from a middle-aged man in good health and CMV-seronegative. Sequencing was performed on PBMCs. The CDR3 reads CASSLYRAFGNTEAFF. CDR3 DNA sequence: TGTGCCAGCAGCTTATACAGGGCCTTCGGGAACACTGAAGCTTTCTTT. Combining the CDR3 with reference TRBV7-8 and TRBJ1-1 gives the whole variable domain GAGVSQSPRYKVAKRGQDVALRCDPISGHVSLFWYQQALGQGPEFLTYFQNEAQLDKSGLPSDRFFAERPEGSVSTLKIQRTQQEDSAVYLCASSLYRAFGNTEAFFGQGTRLTVV.